These 14 T cell receptor beta chains were sequenced from one sample in a study of T cell repertoires in cytomegalovirus infection. TCRdb re-derived calls from the reads in MiXCR, one entry per CDR3 protein. The table lists around 100,000 distinct CDR3 sequences, 30% of them singletons. No antigen has been assigned to these receptors. The specimen comprised CD8+ T cells from cultured PBMCs, sampled from culture after CMV antigen stimulation. Source of these receptors: a human donor in good health (CMV status not recorded). Some clones in this sample may be carry-over from other donors' samples.

The rearrangement joins TRBV7-6 to TRBJ2-5; 8 nucleotides match TRBD2. The germline CDR1 and CDR2 sequences are SGHVS and FNYEAQ. The CDR3 is 18 amino acids. J gave up 4 bases and V 0 bases, and 13 bases lay outside the gene matches. The CDR3 region has the DNA TGTGCCAGCAGCTTAGCGCCGTCCGGGGGGGCTGGGATAGAGACCCAGTACTTC. Translation gives CASSLAPSGGAGIETQYF.

This clonotype was recorded at least ten times. The rearrangement joins TRBV2 to TRBJ2-7, with 10 bases fitting TRBD1. With 5 bases clipped from V and 2 bases from J, the junction kept 6 bases outside the gene matches. Germline V gene lookup returns CDR1 SNHLY and CDR2 FYNNEI. There are 15 residues in the CDR3. The CDR3 sequence is CASSPDRGYPYEQYF. The CDR3 nucleotides read TGTGCCAGCAGTCCGGACAGGGGGTATCCCTACGAGCAGTACTTC. The full variable domain, its missing parts supplied by reference TRBV2 and TRBJ2-7, is EPEVTQTPSHQVTQMGQEVILRCVPISNHLYFYWYRQILGQKVEFLVSFYNNEISEKSEIFDDQFSVERPDGSNFTLKIRSTKLEDSAMYFCASSPDRGYPYEQYFGPGTRLTVT.

The J gene is TRBJ2-3, the V gene TRBV29-1; TRBD2 agrees at 14 bases. After removal of 2 bases from V and 4 bases from J, the junction contained 11 bases not matched to a gene. This CDR3 contains 18 residues. Per the germline V gene, CDR1 is SQVTM and CDR2 is ANQGSEA. CDR3 loop: CSVEILGLAGAGADTQYF. The CDR3 DNA reads as TGCAGCGTTGAAATCCTGGGACTAGCGGGGGCAGGGGCAGATACGCAGTATTTT.

In its sample, this clonotype was seen many times. The CDR3 here is CASRPGTSYEQYF. The CDR3 DNA sequence: TGTGCCAGCAGACCCGGGACCTCCTACGAGCAGTACTTC. This chain links TRBV7-2 with TRBJ2-7; tentatively, D is TRBD1 or TRBD2 (5 bases each). V dropped 6 bases and J dropped 0 bases, with 9 bases sitting between them. Looked up from germline, CDR1 is SGHTA and CDR2 is FQGNSA. This CDR3 is 13 amino acids long. The full variable domain, completed using reference TRBV7-2 and TRBJ2-7, is GAGVSQSPSNKVTEKGKDVELRCDPISGHTALYWYRQSLGQGLEFLIYFQGNSAPDKSGLPSDRFSAERTGGSVSTLTIQRTQQEDSAVYLCASRPGTSYEQYFGPGTRLTVT.

The chain uses TRBV6-4 and TRBJ2-1; 9 positions agree with TRBD2. V lost 0 bases, J lost 8 bases, and 8 bases stayed unmatched. Germline CDR1 is MRHNA and CDR2 is SNTAGT. This CDR3 spans 16 amino acids. The CDR3, as DNA: TGTGCCAGCAGTGACTCGGCGGGGGGGCCTCTGTATGAGCAGTTCTTC. It encodes CASSDSAGGPLYEQFF.

This clonotype was recorded a few times. The chain uses TRBV12-3 or TRBV12-4 and TRBJ1-3, with D tentatively TRBD1 (6 bases). V lost 3 bases and J 0 bases, leaving 12 bases between the germline ends. This CDR3 region has 16 residues. The CDR3 DNA reads as TGTGCCAGCAGTTTTTGGACAGAGAGCTCTGGAAACACCATATATTTT. Translation: CASSFWTESSGNTIYF.

The table lists this clonotype with a few counts. The V call is TRBV7-2, the J call TRBJ2-4, with 8 bases aligning to TRBD2. Unmatched junction bases numbered 14, after V lost 2 bases and J lost 2 bases. The CDR3 runs to 19 residues. Germline CDR1 is SGHTA and CDR2 is FQGNSA. The CDR3 sequence: CASSLYGLAGGRSKNIQYF. The CDR3 nucleotides read TGTGCCAGCAGCTTATATGGTCTCGCGGGGGGCCGATCCAAAAACATTCAGTACTTC.

This clonotype was picked up many times. The V gene is TRBV7-2, the J gene TRBJ2-5; D not resolved. This CDR3 contains 15 residues. The germline gives CDR1 SGHTA, CDR2 FQGNSA. V shed 0 bases and J shed 0 bases, with 8 bases lying between them. The CDR3 nucleotides read TGTGCCAGCAGCTTAGCCGGACCGTACCAAGAGACCCAGTACTTC. Encoded protein: CASSLAGPYQETQYF.

The chain combines TRBV11-2 with TRBJ2-5, with D possibly TRBD1 on 5 matching bases. The V gene's germline CDR1 is SGHAT and CDR2 FQNNGV. V was clipped by 5 bases and J by 2 bases, with 9 bases between them. The length of the CDR3 is 13 residues. The CDR3 sequence: CASSKQVQETQYF. The DNA of the CDR3 is TGTGCCAGCAGCAAACAGGTTCAAGAGACCCAGTACTTC.

This clonotype turned up a few times. This rearrangement joins TRBV12-3 or TRBV12-4 to TRBJ2-3; TRBD2 aligns across 9 bases. Trimming cost V 3 bases and J 4 bases; bases outside gene matches: 8. The CDR3 is 16 amino acids. CDR3 coding DNA: TGTGCCAGCAGTTTGATAGCGGGGGCAGATGCAGATACGCAGTATTTT. Protein sequence: CASSLIAGADADTQYF.

This clonotype was seen ten or more times. The rearrangement links TRBV6-2 or TRBV6-3 to TRBJ1-6; D unresolved. The CDR3 covers 14 residues. V was clipped by 8 bases and J by 7 bases, with 15 bases between them. Germline V gives CDR1 MNHEY, CDR2 SVGEGT. CDR3: CASSYGIRNSPLHF. The CDR3 nucleotides read TGTGCCAGCTCCTACGGCATACGGAATTCACCCCTCCACTTT.

V and J are TRBV5-1 and TRBJ2-7; no definite D call. Trimming took 5 bases from V and 3 from J, leaving 21 bases between them. Germline values: CDR1 SGHRS, CDR2 YFSETQ. CDR3 length equals 16 residues. In DNA form, the CDR3 reads TGCGCCAGCAGTGCCGAAGTAGCTGGGGTTCTCTACGAGCAGTACTTC. Encoded protein: CASSAEVAGVLYEQYF. The full variable domain, with the rest looked up from reference TRBV5-1 and TRBJ2-7, is KAGVTQTPRYLIKTRGQQVTLSCSPISGHRSVSWYQQTPGQGLQFLFEYFSETQRNKGNFPGRFSGRQFSNSRSEMNVSTLELGDSALYLCASSAEVAGVLYEQYFGPGTRLTVT.

V is TRBV28 and J is TRBJ1-5; D remains ambiguous. Per germline, CDR1 MDHEN and CDR2 SYDVKM. Trimming stripped 2 bases from V and 4 bases from J, with 15 bases between. This CDR3 has 16 amino acids. This CDR3 reads CASSLVDVLLNQPQHF. CDR3 DNA sequence: TGTGCCAGCAGTTTAGTAGACGTACTCCTAAATCAGCCCCAGCATTTT.

The chain has TRBV18 and TRBJ2-1; 9 nucleotides agree with TRBD2. V trimming: 4 bases; J trimming: 4 bases; junction bases outside the gene matches: 11. The CDR3 contains 17 residues. Germline loops: CDR1 KGHSH, CDR2 LQKENI. The CDR3 nucleotides are TGTGCCAGCTCACTAAACGAGCTAGCGGGGCATTACAATGAGCAGTTCTTC. Its protein product is CASSLNELAGHYNEQFF.